This passage covers 15 T cell receptor beta chains from one sample sequenced in a study of cytomegalovirus exposure and HLA in healthy donors. PCR used 60 Vbeta primers and 13 Jbeta primers. This table comes from immunoSEQ multiplex PCR, and its TCRdb copy is limited to in-frame clones, with some not included. Of about 160,000 clones in the sample, around three quarters are singletons; the top ten hold more than 0.8%. Sequencing input: PBMCs. These receptors originate from a middle-aged woman in good health and CMV-seronegative.

The rearrangement joins TRBV7-8 to TRBJ2-5, with TRBD2 as a possible D gene (6 bases). This CDR3 has 14 amino acids. CDR1 is SGHVS, CDR2 FQNEAQ, per germline. Trimming pared 4 bases from V and 3 bases from J, leaving 12 bases between. The CDR3 bases are TGTGCCAGCAGCTACAACCGGGGGAAAGAGACCCAGTACTTC. It yields the protein CASSYNRGKETQYF.

The rearrangement links TRBV7-3 to TRBJ2-1; 7 nucleotides line up with TRBD1. The CDR3 consists of 13 residues. Per the germline V gene, CDR1 is SGHTA and CDR2 is FQGTGA. J lost 6 bases, V lost 5 bases, and 4 bases had no gene match. CDR3 sequence reads: CASSPGQANEQFF. The CDR3 coding sequence is TGTGCCAGCAGCCCCGGACAGGCCAATGAGCAGTTCTTC.

The chain links TRBV11-2 to TRBJ2-5; 7 positions agree with TRBD2. Germline V lookup: CDR1 SGHAT, CDR2 FQNNGV. The CDR3 totals 14 residues. J was trimmed by 5 bases and V by 1 base; bases with no gene match: 4. For the CDR3, the DNA is TGTGCCAGCAGCTTAGGAGGTAGCGGGGAGACCCAGTACTTC. The encoded protein is CASSLGGSGETQYF.

The chain recombines TRBV19 with TRBJ1-4, with a possible D match to TRBD1 (5 bases). Germline V gene data show CDR1 as LNHDA and CDR2 as SQIVND (reference sequence). With 5 bases removed from V and 5 bases from J, the gap between germline ends came to 12 bases. CDR3 length equals 14 residues. CDR3 coding DNA: TGTGCCAGTAGTTTCGGACACGCGAATGAAAAACTGTTTTTT. Translated: CASSFGHANEKLFF.

The table lists this clone with a count of one. V is TRBV18 and J is TRBJ2-7; 8 nucleotides line up with TRBD2. V shed 6 bases, J shed 4 bases, and the junction held 11 bases outside the gene matches. The germline V gene encodes CDR1 KGHSH and CDR2 LQKENI. The CDR3 has 15 residues. CDR3 residues: CASSPGGARQYEQYF. The DNA of the CDR3 is TGTGCCAGCTCCCCCGGGGGGGCGAGACAATACGAGCAGTACTTC. Variable domain in full (rest from reference TRBV18 and TRBJ2-7): NAGVMQNPRHLVRRRGQEARLRCSPMKGHSHVYWYRQLPEEGLKFMVYLQKENIIDESGMPKERFSAEFPKEGPSILRIQQVVRGDSAAYFCASSPGGARQYEQYFGPGTRLTVT.

The genes are TRBV6-5 and TRBJ1-1, with D maybe TRBD1 (6 bases). With 0 bases removed from V and 10 bases from J, the gap between germline ends came to 18 bases. The CDR3 runs 15 residues. Germline assignment: CDR1 MNHEY and CDR2 SVGAGI. CDR3 DNA sequence: TGTGCCAGCAGTTACTCTTGGGGGGGCGCGTCGGGAGCTTTCTTT. Its protein is CASSYSWGGASGAFF.

This clone was seen only a few times. The CDR3 DNA is TGTGCCAGCAGTTCATCGGCGGGATGGTACGAGCAGTACTTC. The encoded protein is CASSSSAGWYEQYF. The chain links TRBV27 to TRBJ2-7, with TRBD2 as a possible D gene (6 bases). V gave up 4 bases and J gave up 4 bases, with 14 bases separating them. The germline CDR1 and CDR2 sequences are MNHEY and SMNVEV (reference sequence). The CDR3 has 14 amino acids.

V gene TRBV19 combines with J gene TRBJ2-5; D unresolved. CDR3 length equals 13 residues. Germline loops: CDR1 LNHDA, CDR2 SQIVND (reference sequence). Trimming shortened V by 6 bases and J by 3 bases, and 11 bases separated the two germline ends. CDR3 bases: TGTGCCAGTAGCCCCTCTCCGGAAGAGACCCAGTACTTC. Amino acids: CASSPSPEETQYF.

V and J are TRBV2 and TRBJ2-2; no reliable D call. Germline V lookup: CDR1 SNHLY, CDR2 FYNNEI. V lost 2 bases and J 6 bases, leaving 7 bases between the germline ends. CDR3 size: 13 residues. CDR3 region: CASSEQRAGELFF. As DNA, the CDR3 is TGTGCCAGCAGTGAACAGCGTGCCGGGGAGCTGTTTTTT.

The V and J genes are TRBV29-1 and TRBJ2-5; D possibly corresponds to TRBD2 (6 bases). Looked up from germline, CDR1 is SQVTM and CDR2 is ANQGSEA. The CDR3 is made up of 14 amino acids. V lost 3 bases, J lost 5 bases, and 16 bases lay in between. CDR3 coding DNA: TGCAGCGTTGATTGGGGGGTCCTCGGGGAGACCCAGTACTTC. Translating it yields CSVDWGVLGETQYF.

The chain employs TRBV5-8 and TRBJ1-5; a weak D match, TRBD1 (6 bases). The V end was cut by 0 bases, the J end by 1 base, with 14 bases between. CDR1 and CDR2 (germline): SGHTS, YDEGEE. The CDR3 sequence is 17 residues long. Here the CDR3 reads CASSLELLGGSNQPQHF. The CDR3 DNA sequence: TGTGCCAGCAGCTTGGAGTTGTTAGGGGGAAGCAATCAGCCCCAGCATTTT.

This clone was recorded a few times. The chain links TRBV7-2 to TRBJ1-1; TRBD1 matches at 8 bases. CDR1 and CDR2 from the germline V gene are SGHTA and FQGNSA. This CDR3 has 15 residues. J was trimmed by 0 bases and V by 5 bases; bases with no gene match: 5. The CDR3, as DNA: TGTGCCAGCAGCCCCGTGGACAGGGTGAACACTGAAGCTTTCTTT. Encoded protein: CASSPVDRVNTEAFF.

The chain recombines TRBV27 with TRBJ1-1; D gene unclear. CDR3 length equals 13 residues. V was cut by 3 bases and J by 7 bases, with 12 bases left in between. Germline V CDR1 and CDR2: MNHEY, SMNVEV (reference sequence). CDR3 residues: CASSLAIRGEAFF. DNA for the CDR3: TGTGCCAGCAGTTTGGCAATCCGAGGTGAAGCTTTCTTT.

The chain has TRBV6-5 and TRBJ2-5, with 7 bases identical to TRBD1. V shed 7 bases and J 4 bases; nucleotides not matched to a gene: 9. This CDR3 is built from 14 residues. The germline CDR1 and CDR2 sequences are MNHEY and SVGAGI. As DNA, the CDR3 is TGTGCCAGCAAGCAAACACAGGGGAGAGAGACCCAGTACTTC. This codes for CASKQTQGRETQYF.

The rearrangement links TRBV29-1 to TRBJ2-5, with 7 bases identical to TRBD2. The closer fit of TRBJ2-7 to the DNA end suggests the J call may be wrong. Per the germline V gene, CDR1 is SQVTM and CDR2 is ANQGSEA. CDR3 length: 15 residues. The CDR3 loop reads CSVHLGGTPTYEQYF. DNA for the CDR3: TGCAGCGTCCACCTGGGGGGGACGCCTACCTACGAGCAGTACTTC.